These 19 T cell receptor beta chains share one sample of origin, sequenced in a study of OX40 agonist ivuxolimab in advanced cancers. The protocol used for the library was the immunoSEQ multiplex PCR assay. Imported from immuneACCESS, the table was reduced by TCRdb to in-frame sequences with V and J called. These copies leave out some clones; in studies compared against another copy, an unresolved V gene accounts for under half, and the cause of the remainder is not known. Across this sample there are tens of thousands of clones, with 90% to 95% seen only once. Together, the top ten hold around 0.7% of the sample. Sequenced material: CD4+ or CD8+ T cells sorted from blood, taken in a trial of the OX40 agonist ivuxolimab. Receptor source: an adult with an advanced solid tumor such as melanoma, head and neck, liver or kidney cancer.

The chain employs TRBV6-5 and TRBJ2-4; the D gene is possibly TRBD1 (6 bases). The germline CDR1 and CDR2 sequences are MNHEY and SVGAGI. Trimming removed 0 bases at V and 5 bases at J, with 11 bases between. This CDR3 has 15 residues. CDR3 nucleotide sequence: TGTGCCAGCAGTTACTCGACGACAGGTCAAAACATTCAGTACTTC. Amino acids: CASSYSTTGQNIQYF.

CDR3 coding DNA: TGCAGCGTGGGGGGACTAGCGAGTCGTTTAGATACGCAGTATTTT. Amino acids: CSVGGLASRLDTQYF. This chain links TRBV29-1 with TRBJ2-3; 10 bases line up with TRBD2. The CDR3 sequence is 15 residues long. V lost 6 bases, J lost 5 bases, and 11 bases stayed unmatched. Germline V gives CDR1 SQVTM, CDR2 ANQGSEA.

The chain joins TRBV5-1 to TRBJ2-7; 8 bases line up with TRBD1. V lost 3 bases to trimming and J lost 3 bases; unmatched junction nucleotides: 8. The CDR3 loop spans 15 amino acids. CDR1 and CDR2 (germline): SGHRS, YFSETQ. CDR3 sequence reads: CASSYGQGVSYEQYF. The CDR3 nucleotides read TGCGCCAGCAGCTACGGACAGGGCGTAAGCTACGAGCAGTACTTC.

J is TRBJ2-7 and V is TRBV7-3, with D possibly TRBD1 on 6 matching bases. V lost 4 bases to trimming and J lost 7 bases, with 14 bases between them. This CDR3 is 13 amino acids long. Germline V lookup: CDR1 SGHTA, CDR2 FQGTGA. CDR3 residues: CASSSAGAEEQYF. The DNA for the CDR3 is TGTGCCAGCAGCTCAGCAGGGGCGGAAGAGCAGTACTTC.

This sequence joins TRBV6-6 and TRBJ2-5, with D tentatively TRBD1 (6 bases). V was trimmed by 8 bases and J by 1 base, leaving 14 bases between them. The CDR3 extends over 14 amino acids. Germline V gives CDR1 MNHNY, CDR2 SVGAGI (reference sequence). This chain's CDR3 is CASAIQGPQETQYF. The CDR3, as DNA: TGTGCCAGCGCCATACAGGGCCCCCAAGAGACCCAGTACTTC.

This clone was counted only a few times. This chain joins TRBV25-1 and TRBJ2-3, with a weak D call TRBD2 (5 bases). The V and J ends lost 6 bases and 2 bases respectively, with 12 bases between them. CDR1 is MGHDK, CDR2 SYGVNS, per germline. The CDR3 runs 14 residues. This CDR3 is CASRDWILTDTQYF. CDR3 coding DNA: TGTGCCAGCAGGGACTGGATCCTCACAGATACGCAGTATTTT. Using reference TRBV25-1 and TRBJ2-3 for the parts outside the CDR3, the full variable domain is EADIYQTPRYLVIGTGKKITLECSQTMGHDKMYWYQQDPGMELHLIHYSYGVNSTEKGDLSSESTVSRIRTEHFPLTLESARPSHTSQYLCASRDWILTDTQYFGPGTRLTVL.

The chain links TRBV19 to TRBJ2-4; D uncertain. The V end lost 5 bases, the J end lost 2 bases, and 19 bases lay between the germline ends. The CDR3 runs to 17 residues. Germline CDR1 reads LNHDA; CDR2 reads SQIVND (reference sequence). CDR3 nucleotide sequence: TGTGCCAGTAGTCCGACACCCCAAACCGGGTCCAAAAACATTCAGTACTTC. Its translation: CASSPTPQTGSKNIQYF.

J is TRBJ1-1 and V is TRBV9; tentatively, D is TRBD1 (5 bases). Germline-derived CDR1 and CDR2 are SGDLS and YYNGEE. The V end was cut by 0 bases, the J end by 8 bases, with 11 bases between. The CDR3 loop spans 13 amino acids. The CDR3 nucleotides read TGTGCCAGCAGCGTAGGAAGGGCAGGGGAAGCTTTCTTT. Protein sequence: CASSVGRAGEAFF.

The rearrangement links TRBV11-2 to TRBJ1-5; unclear D gene. V gave up 1 base and J gave up 3 bases, with 10 bases separating them. This CDR3 contains 15 residues. Germline lookup yields CDR1 SGHAT and CDR2 FQNNGV. The CDR3 DNA follows: TGTGCCAGCAGCTTAGGAGGGTTCGACAATCAGCCCCAGCATTTT. Protein sequence: CASSLGGFDNQPQHF.

The rearrangement links TRBV7-2 to TRBJ2-7; possible D gene TRBD1, 5 bases. V was cut by 4 bases and J by 6 bases, with 16 bases left in between. This CDR3 comprises 14 residues. Germline-derived CDR1 and CDR2 are SGHTA and FQGNSA. The CDR3 nucleotides are TGTGCCAGCAGCTCCCCTCGTGTGACAGCCGAGCAGTACTTC. This gives the protein CASSSPRVTAEQYF.

The chain uses TRBV23-1 and TRBJ2-1, with D possibly matching TRBD2 (6 bases). TRBV23-1 is filed as an ORF, its function uncertain. The CDR3 spans 16 residues. Trimming left V 5 bases short and J 4 bases short, with 18 bases between. The CDR3 coding sequence is TGCGCCAGCAGTTACCTAGGGGACTTCCTATACAATGAGCAGTTCTTC. Its translation is CASSYLGDFLYNEQFF.

CDR3 nucleotide sequence: TGTGCCAGCAGTTCCGACGGAAGCTCCTACAATGAGCAGTTCTTC. This codes for CASSSDGSSYNEQFF. This chain uses TRBV27 with TRBJ2-1, with D uncertain. CDR1 and CDR2 (germline): MNHEY, SMNVEV (reference sequence). V was pared by 4 bases and J by 0 bases, with 10 bases between. The CDR3 consists of 15 residues.

V usage is TRBV28 and J usage is TRBJ2-3; TRBD1 is a possible D gene (5 bases). The CDR3 sequence is 13 residues long. V lost 6 bases and J 0 bases, leaving 7 bases between the germline ends. CDR1 is MDHEN and CDR2 is SYDVKM in the germline V gene. The CDR3 DNA follows: TGTGCCAGCAGAGACAGTAGCACAGATACGCAGTATTTT. Its protein product is CASRDSSTDTQYF.

This chain joins TRBV9 and TRBJ2-1; 12 bases are shared with TRBD2. Germline V gives CDR1 SGDLS, CDR2 YYNGEE. CDR3 length: 17 amino acids. The ends lost 3 bases at V and 7 bases at J; junction bases unmatched: 11. The CDR3 sequence: CASSAPRLAGELNEQFF. The CDR3 DNA reads as TGTGCCAGCAGCGCTCCCCGACTAGCGGGAGAGCTTAATGAGCAGTTCTTC.

The CDR3 here is CASSLGSVSYNEQFF. The CDR3 nucleotides read TGCGCCAGCAGCTTGGGGTCAGTCTCCTACAATGAGCAGTTCTTC. The chain recombines TRBV5-1 with TRBJ2-1; the D is unclear. From germline, CDR1 is SGHRS and CDR2 YFSETQ. The V end lost 0 bases, the J end lost 0 bases, and 7 bases lay between the germline ends. The CDR3 has 15 residues. The full variable domain, in which reference TRBV5-1 and TRBJ2-1 provide the parts outside the CDR3, is KAGVTQTPRYLIKTRGQQVTLSCSPISGHRSVSWYQQTPGQGLQFLFEYFSETQRNKGNFPGRFSGRQFSNSRSEMNVSTLELGDSALYLCASSLGSVSYNEQFFGPGTRLTVL.

CDR3 region: CASSQMADTQQYF. The CDR3 nucleotides are TGTGCCAGCAGCCAAATGGCGGACACACAACAGTACTTC. The chain links TRBV14 to TRBJ2-7; weak D call: TRBD1 (5 bases). Germline CDR1 is SGHDN and CDR2 is FVKESK. V was clipped by 2 bases and J by 10 bases, with 15 bases between them. This CDR3 region has 13 residues.

The V gene is TRBV5-4, the J gene TRBJ2-1, with no clear D. CDR1 SGHNT and CDR2 YYREEE come from the germline V gene (reference sequence). CDR3 size: 13 residues. V lost 6 bases, J lost 6 bases, and 13 bases lay in between. In DNA form, the CDR3 reads TGTGCCAGCACCCAACCCAATACCAATGAGCAGTTCTTC. Amino acids: CASTQPNTNEQFF.

This sequence joins TRBV11-2 and TRBJ2-7; the D is unclear. Trimming shortened V by 1 base and J by 4 bases, and 14 bases separated the two germline ends. The CDR3 length is 15 residues. In germline, CDR1 is SGHAT, CDR2 FQNNGV. Written as DNA, the CDR3 is TGTGCCAGCAGCTTAGGGTCGGGTGGAATGTACGAGCAGTACTTC. Residues: CASSLGSGGMYEQYF.

The chain employs TRBV11-2 and TRBJ1-2, with 7 positions matching TRBD1. The junction had 12 bases not matched to a gene; V was cut back by 4 bases and J by 4 bases. Germline V gene data show CDR1 as SGHAT and CDR2 as FQNNGV. CDR3 length: 16 residues. The CDR3 DNA follows: TGTGCCAGCAGCTCTCGTGAGGGGGCGTTTCTCTATGGCTACACCTTC. It encodes CASSSREGAFLYGYTF.